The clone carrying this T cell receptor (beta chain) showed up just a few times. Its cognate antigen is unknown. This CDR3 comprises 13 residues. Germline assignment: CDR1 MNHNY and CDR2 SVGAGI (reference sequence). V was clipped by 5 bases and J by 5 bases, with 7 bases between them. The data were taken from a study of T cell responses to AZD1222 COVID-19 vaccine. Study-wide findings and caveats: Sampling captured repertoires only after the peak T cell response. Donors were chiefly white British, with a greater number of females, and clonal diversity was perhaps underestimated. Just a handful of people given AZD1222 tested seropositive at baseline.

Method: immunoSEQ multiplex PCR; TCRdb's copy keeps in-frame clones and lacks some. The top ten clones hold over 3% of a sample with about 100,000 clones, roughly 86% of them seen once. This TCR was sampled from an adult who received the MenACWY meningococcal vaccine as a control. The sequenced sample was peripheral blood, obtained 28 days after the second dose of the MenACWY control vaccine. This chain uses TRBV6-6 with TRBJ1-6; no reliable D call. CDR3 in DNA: TGTGCCAGCAGTACCACCGATAATTCACCCCTCCACTTT. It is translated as CASSTTDNSPLHF.